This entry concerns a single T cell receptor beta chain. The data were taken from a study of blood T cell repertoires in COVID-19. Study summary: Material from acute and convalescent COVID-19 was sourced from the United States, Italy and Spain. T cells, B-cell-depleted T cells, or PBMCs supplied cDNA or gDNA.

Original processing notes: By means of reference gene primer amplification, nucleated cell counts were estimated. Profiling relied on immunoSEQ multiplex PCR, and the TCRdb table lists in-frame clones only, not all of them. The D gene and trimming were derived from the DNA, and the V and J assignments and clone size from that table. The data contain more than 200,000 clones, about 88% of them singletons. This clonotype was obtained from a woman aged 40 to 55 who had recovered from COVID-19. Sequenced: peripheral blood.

The CDR3 sequence is CASSSPSSGGIRMNEQFF. The CDR3 nucleotides read TGTGCCAGCAGCTCCCCCTCTAGCGGGGGAATTCGGATGAATGAGCAGTTCTTC. The V and J genes are TRBV7-2 and TRBJ2-1; 10 bases map to TRBD2. The trim removed 4 bases at V and 7 bases at J, leaving 16 bases unmatched. Germline values: CDR1 SGHTA, CDR2 FQGNSA. CDR3 size: 18 residues.